The present TCR beta chain was sequenced within a study of blood T cells in healthy people across ages. Overall study results and limits: TCR beta diversity tracked closely with naive T cell percentage.

About this clonotype: Its antigen is not identified.

A second roughly 7 to 12 cycle PCR used barcoded and J-beta primers. TCRdb reanalysed the 5' RACE reads using MiXCR and keeps one entry per CDR3 protein. The sample shows approximately 770,000 distinct CDR3 sequences, 55% to 75% of them seen only once. The CDR3 has 12 amino acids. V lost 1 base and J lost 11, with 14 bases in between. The germline gives CDR1 SQVTM, CDR2 ANQGSEA. This rearrangement joins TRBV29-1 to TRBJ2-5, with TRBD2 as a possible D gene (6 bases). The sequencing sample was made of blood. The TCR originated in a man aged 30 to 45 in good health. CDR3 nucleotide sequence: TGCAGCGTTGAAGGGCGGCGGGATGAGCAGTACTTC. Translated, it gives CSVEGRRDEQYF.